These T cell receptor beta chains were read from a single sample in a study of OX40 agonist ivuxolimab in advanced cancers. The protocol was immunoSEQ multiplex PCR, while the TCRdb copy is restricted to in-frame clones and leaves out a portion. The repertoire holds roughly 80,000 clones, more than 75% seen once, with 6.2% in the top ten. The sequences come from CD4+ or CD8+ T cells sorted from blood, collected in a trial of the OX40 agonist ivuxolimab. The source is an adult with an advanced solid tumor such as melanoma, head and neck, liver or kidney cancer. Each CDR3 is given without its conserved first and last residue. Fields, in order: J gene, V gene, CDR3 protein.

TRBJ1-4 | TRBV4-3 | ASSLLEGKLF
TRBJ2-2 | TRBV19 | ASSAGTNTGELF
TRBJ1-2 | TRBV29-1 | SVDGPSRDYGYT
TRBJ2-3 | TRBV9 | ASSQTGGEGTQY
TRBJ1-1 | TRBV6-1 | ASSEMGDTEAF
TRBJ2-3 | TRBV5-5 | ASSFNRDQGTDTQY
TRBJ2-1 | TRBV7-2 | ASSLDSYEQF
TRBJ1-2 | TRBV5-6 | ASSFPGQGGYGYT
TRBJ2-7 | TRBV7-2 | ASSLFSGTFYEQY
TRBJ2-3 | TRBV5-1 | ASSLGLAGAPAQY
TRBJ2-7 | TRBV5-1 | ASSSGSSHEQY
TRBJ1-4 | TRBV18 | ASSPSGAREKLF
TRBJ2-7 | TRBV19 | ASRSDTSYEQY
TRBJ1-2 | TRBV7-8 | ASSLRQGSSDYT
TRBJ2-5 | TRBV6-1 | ASSEGSGQETQY
TRBJ1-1 | TRBV19 | ASTRDRVTEAF
TRBJ1-2 | TRBV6-5 | ASSYSGYGYT
TRBJ2-5 | TRBV20-1 | SARVGTMQY
TRBJ1-1 | TRBV7-2 | ASSLATGRNTEAF
TRBJ1-6 | TRBV4-2 | ASSQNRVGGASPLH
TRBJ2-2 | TRBV7-2 | ASSSPSGQSTGELF
TRBJ2-1 | TRBV10-3 | ATEGQGSYNEQF
TRBJ1-4 | TRBV5-1 | ASSLGPGGNNEKLF
TRBJ1-6 | TRBV5-1 | ASSLDQGQGLAPLH
TRBJ2-5 | TRBV6-1 | ASSRQRETQY
TRBJ1-4 | TRBV5-1 | ASSPSGEGFYLF